Listed below are T cell receptor beta chains from one sample, sequenced in a study of blood T cell repertoires in COVID-19. Sequencing was performed with immunoSEQ multiplex PCR; in TCRdb, only in-frame clones are kept and a portion is missing. The sample consists of fewer than 250,000 clones, approximately 91% of them appearing once. The sample consisted of peripheral blood. These receptors came from a man aged 25-45 years with COVID-19, enrolled during active disease. Both conserved end residues are part of each CDR3. Fields, in order: V gene, J gene, D gene, clone size, CDR3 protein, CDR3 DNA. D genes are given only for firm matches. A clone size is listed for some rows: how often the clone was seen (once, few, many), or a class if it is expanded.

v_call: TRBV3-1/TRBV3-2; j_call: TRBJ1-2; d_call: TRBD1; clone_size: once; cdr3_aa: CASSPGQGLGGYTF; cdr3_nt: TGTGCCAGCAGCCCCGGACAGGGGCTCGGTGGCTACACCTTC
v_call: TRBV2; j_call: TRBJ1-3; d_call: NA; clone_size: NA; cdr3_aa: CASSESWRRLGNTIYF; cdr3_nt: TGTGCCAGCAGTGAATCGTGGCGGCGGCTCGGAAACACCATATATTTT
v_call: TRBV6-6; j_call: TRBJ2-3; d_call: NA; clone_size: NA; cdr3_aa: CASTPREEFGTDTQYF; cdr3_nt: TGTGCCAGCACCCCCCGCGAGGAGTTTGGCACAGATACGCAGTATTTT
v_call: TRBV15; j_call: TRBJ1-5; d_call: NA; clone_size: NA; cdr3_aa: CAPSNQPQHF; cdr3_nt: TGTGCCCCGAGCAATCAGCCCCAGCATTTT
v_call: TRBV18; j_call: TRBJ1-4; d_call: TRBD1; clone_size: NA; cdr3_aa: CASSPRGTGANEKLFF; cdr3_nt: TGTGCCAGCTCACCACGGGGTACAGGGGCGAATGAAAAACTGTTTTTT
v_call: TRBV6-5; j_call: TRBJ2-7; d_call: NA; clone_size: NA; cdr3_aa: CASKSAQGAIYEQYF; cdr3_nt: TGTGCCAGCAAGTCGGCACAGGGAGCTATCTACGAGCAGTACTTC
v_call: TRBV10-1; j_call: TRBJ2-3; d_call: TRBD2; clone_size: once; cdr3_aa: CASSDSTGTSPTDTQYF; cdr3_nt: TGCGCCAGCAGTGATTCCACGGGGACTAGTCCTACAGATACGCAGTATTTT
v_call: TRBV9; j_call: TRBJ2-1; d_call: NA; clone_size: NA; cdr3_aa: CASSVAVLANNEQFF; cdr3_nt: TGTGCCAGCAGCGTAGCGGTGCTAGCCAACAATGAGCAGTTCTTC
v_call: TRBV7-2; j_call: TRBJ1-2; d_call: TRBD1; clone_size: few; cdr3_aa: CASSPFLSRTGGGYGYTF; cdr3_nt: TGTGCCAGCAGCCCCTTTTTGTCCCGAACAGGGGGAGGGTATGGCTACACCTTC
v_call: TRBV28; j_call: TRBJ1-5; d_call: TRBD1; clone_size: NA; cdr3_aa: CASSLSDRGLISNQPQHF; cdr3_nt: TGTGCCAGCAGTTTATCTGACAGGGGGCTAATTAGCAATCAGCCCCAGCATTTT
v_call: TRBV3-1/TRBV3-2; j_call: TRBJ2-1; d_call: TRBD2; clone_size: NA; cdr3_aa: CASSQARLAGNHEQFF; cdr3_nt: TGTGCCAGCAGCCAAGCGAGGCTAGCGGGGAACCATGAGCAGTTCTTC
v_call: TRBV30; j_call: TRBJ1-2; d_call: NA; clone_size: NA; cdr3_aa: CAWSEVQAYYGYTF; cdr3_nt: TGTGCCTGGAGTGAGGTTCAGGCATACTATGGCTACACCTTC
v_call: TRBV11-2; j_call: TRBJ2-3; d_call: TRBD1; clone_size: NA; cdr3_aa: CASSFRWTGDGTDTQYF; cdr3_nt: TGTGCCAGCAGTTTCAGGTGGACAGGGGACGGCACAGATACGCAGTATTTT
v_call: TRBV11-2; j_call: TRBJ2-3; d_call: NA; clone_size: NA; cdr3_aa: CASSPTGRTDTQYF; cdr3_nt: TGTGCCAGCAGTCCGACAGGGAGGACAGATACGCAGTATTTT
v_call: TRBV11-2; j_call: TRBJ2-5; d_call: NA; clone_size: NA; cdr3_aa: CASTTSVSSETQYF; cdr3_nt: TGTGCCAGCACCACCTCGGTGAGCTCGGAGACCCAGTACTTC
v_call: TRBV18; j_call: TRBJ1-5; d_call: NA; clone_size: NA; cdr3_aa: CASSPQDSGKAGQPQHF; cdr3_nt: TGTGCCAGCTCACCGCAGGACTCAGGGAAAGCGGGTCAGCCCCAGCATTTT
v_call: TRBV3-1/TRBV3-2; j_call: TRBJ1-6; d_call: NA; clone_size: NA; cdr3_aa: CASSQEAVSPLHF; cdr3_nt: TGTGCCAGCAGCCAAGAGGCGGTTTCACCCCTCCACTTT
v_call: TRBV7-9; j_call: TRBJ2-4; d_call: TRBD1; clone_size: NA; cdr3_aa: CASSLAPGQGFVAKNIQYF; cdr3_nt: TGTGCCAGCAGCTTAGCCCCGGGACAGGGATTTGTAGCCAAAAACATTCAGTACTTC
v_call: TRBV6-5; j_call: TRBJ1-2; d_call: NA; clone_size: NA; cdr3_aa: CASSYPGLYGYTF; cdr3_nt: TGTGCCAGCAGTTACCCAGGGCTCTATGGCTACACCTTC
v_call: TRBV2; j_call: TRBJ1-2; d_call: NA; clone_size: NA; cdr3_aa: CASGLGQFYGYTF; cdr3_nt: TGTGCCAGCGGTTTGGGGCAGTTCTATGGCTACACCTTC
v_call: TRBV14; j_call: TRBJ2-7; d_call: TRBD1; clone_size: NA; cdr3_aa: CASSQGTGWAYEQYF; cdr3_nt: TGTGCCAGCAGCCAAGGGACAGGATGGGCCTACGAGCAGTACTTC
v_call: TRBV27; j_call: TRBJ2-1; d_call: TRBD1; clone_size: NA; cdr3_aa: CASIGTGEDNEQFF; cdr3_nt: TGTGCCAGCATAGGGACAGGGGAGGACAATGAGCAGTTCTTC